This passage covers 4 T cell receptor beta chains from one sample sequenced in a study of neoadjuvant anti-PD-1 for oral cavity cancer. Some clones are missing from TCRdb's copy, which holds only in-frame ones; the method was immunoSEQ multiplex PCR. The data hold around 12,000 clones, with around two thirds observed a single time. The starting material was PBMCs, obtained before nivolumab (anti-PD-1) treatment. The receptors stem from a person aged 35-79 years with oral cavity squamous cell carcinoma.

This clone was found a few times. The chain has TRBV13 and TRBJ1-1; tentatively, D is TRBD1 (5 bases). This CDR3 has 15 residues. V was clipped by 6 bases and J by 1 base, with 15 bases between them. Per germline, CDR1 PRHDT and CDR2 FYEKMQ (reference sequence). The CDR3 DNA is TGTGCCAGCAGTCTATCCTGGGGGAGGAACACTGAAGCTTTCTTT. Its protein is CASSLSWGRNTEAFF.

V gene TRBV19 combines with J gene TRBJ1-1; the D is unclear. V was trimmed by 0 bases and J by 4 bases, leaving 12 bases between them. This CDR3 has 15 residues. CDR1 LNHDA and CDR2 SQIVND come from the germline V gene (reference sequence). DNA of the CDR3: TGTGCCAGTAGTATAGACAGGAGCGGAGCCACTGAAGCTTTCTTT. This gives the protein CASSIDRSGATEAFF. Full variable domain (remainder filled in from reference TRBV19 and TRBJ1-1): DGGITQSPKYLFRKEGQNVTLSCEQNLNHDAMYWYRQDPGQGLRLIYYSQIVNDFQKGDIAEGYSVSREKKESFPLTVTSAQKNPTAFYLCASSIDRSGATEAFFGQGTRLTVV.

The sample holds one count of this clone. The V gene is TRBV6-5, the J gene TRBJ2-7, with D possibly called TRBD1 or TRBD2 (5 bases each). Trimming took off 4 bases at V and 0 bases at J, with 13 bases between the two ends. The CDR3 loop spans 15 amino acids. CDR1 and CDR2 (germline): MNHEY, SVGAGI. The CDR3 here is CASSSPGRSSYEQYF. The CDR3 nucleotides are TGTGCCAGCAGTTCGCCGGGACGGAGCTCCTACGAGCAGTACTTC.

This rearrangement joins TRBV10-3 to TRBJ2-5; D is undetermined. V was clipped by 4 bases and J by 2 bases, with 8 bases between them. The CDR3 covers 13 residues. The germline V gene encodes CDR1 ENHRY and CDR2 SYGVKD. Written as DNA, the CDR3 is TGTGCCATCAGTGTCGGGCAGCAAGAGACCCAGTACTTC. Translated: CAISVGQQETQYF.